The T cell receptor beta chain described here comes from a study of patients and donors after allogeneic stem cell transplantation. MiXCR was run by TCRdb on the RT-PCR reads, yielding one entry per CDR3 protein. The data show 920,000 or so distinct CDR3 sequences, roughly 18% seen once. This CDR3 contains 16 residues. CDR1 DFQATT and CDR2 SNEGSKA come from the germline V gene (reference sequence). V gave up 1 base and J gave up 0 bases, with 12 bases separating them. The V gene is TRBV20-1, the J gene TRBJ2-2, with D maybe TRBD2 (6 bases). Sequenced: blood, either unsorted or a sorted T cell fraction (not recorded which). The sequence was collected from a human donor who was either an allogeneic HSCT recipient or a stem cell or donor lymphocyte infusion donor (not recorded which). It is not recorded whose cells these are; they may come from a transplant donor. The CDR3 is CSARGRRDSNTGELFF. CDR3 sequence (DNA): TGCAGTGCTAGAGGGAGGCGGGACTCGAACACCGGGGAGCTGTTTTTT.